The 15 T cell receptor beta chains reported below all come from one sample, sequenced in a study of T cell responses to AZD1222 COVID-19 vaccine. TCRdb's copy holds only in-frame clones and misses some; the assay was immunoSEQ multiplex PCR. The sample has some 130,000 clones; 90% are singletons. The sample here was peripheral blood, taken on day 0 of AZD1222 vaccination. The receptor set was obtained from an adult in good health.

The CDR3 DNA reads TGTGCCAGCAGCTTAACGGGCGGGAGAGCCACCGGCTCTGGGGCCAACGTCCTGACTTTC. It codes for CASSLTGGRATGSGANVLTF. The genes are TRBV7-3 and TRBJ2-6; TRBD2 aligns across 7 bases. J was trimmed by 0 bases and V by 0 bases; bases with no gene match: 11. Looked up from germline, CDR1 is SGHTA and CDR2 is FQGTGA. The CDR3 sequence is 20 residues long.

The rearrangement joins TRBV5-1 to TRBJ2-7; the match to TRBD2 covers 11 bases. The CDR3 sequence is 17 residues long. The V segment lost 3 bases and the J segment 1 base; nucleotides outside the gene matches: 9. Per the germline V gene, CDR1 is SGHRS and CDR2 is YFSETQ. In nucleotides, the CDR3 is TGCGCCAGCAGCTGGGGGTTACTAGCGGGGGCTTCCTACGAGCAGTACTTC. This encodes CASSWGLLAGASYEQYF.

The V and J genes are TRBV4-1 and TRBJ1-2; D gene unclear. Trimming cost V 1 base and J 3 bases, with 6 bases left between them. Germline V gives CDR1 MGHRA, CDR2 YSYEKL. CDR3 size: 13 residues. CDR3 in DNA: TGCGCCAGCAGCCAAGGGGTTGACTATGGCTACACCTTC. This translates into CASSQGVDYGYTF.

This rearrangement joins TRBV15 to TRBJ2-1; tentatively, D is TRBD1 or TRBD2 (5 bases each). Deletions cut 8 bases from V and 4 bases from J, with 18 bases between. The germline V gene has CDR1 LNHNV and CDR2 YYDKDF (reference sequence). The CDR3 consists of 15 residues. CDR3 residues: CATSETWGSYNEQFF. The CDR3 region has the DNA TGTGCCACCTCGGAAACATGGGGGAGTTACAATGAGCAGTTCTTC.

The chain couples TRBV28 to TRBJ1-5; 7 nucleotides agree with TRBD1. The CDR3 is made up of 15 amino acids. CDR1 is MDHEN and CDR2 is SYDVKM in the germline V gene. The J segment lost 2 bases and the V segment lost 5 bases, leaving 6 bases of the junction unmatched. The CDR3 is CASSLLGQGNQPQHF. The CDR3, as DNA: TGTGCCAGCAGTCTCTTAGGACAGGGCAATCAGCCCCAGCATTTT.

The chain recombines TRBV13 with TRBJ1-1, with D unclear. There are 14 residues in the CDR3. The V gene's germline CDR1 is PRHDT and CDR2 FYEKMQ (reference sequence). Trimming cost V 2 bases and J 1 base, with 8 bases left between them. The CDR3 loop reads CASSLRHGNTEAFF. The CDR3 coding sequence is TGTGCCAGCAGCTTACGACATGGGAACACTGAAGCTTTCTTT.

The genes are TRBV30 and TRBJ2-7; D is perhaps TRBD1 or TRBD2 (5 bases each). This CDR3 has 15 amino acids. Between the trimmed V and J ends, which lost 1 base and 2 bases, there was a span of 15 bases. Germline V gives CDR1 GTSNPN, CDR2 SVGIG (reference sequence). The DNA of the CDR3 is TGTGCCTGGAGTGGGACCGGGACGGCGGCCTACGAGCAGTACTTC. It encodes CAWSGTGTAAYEQYF.

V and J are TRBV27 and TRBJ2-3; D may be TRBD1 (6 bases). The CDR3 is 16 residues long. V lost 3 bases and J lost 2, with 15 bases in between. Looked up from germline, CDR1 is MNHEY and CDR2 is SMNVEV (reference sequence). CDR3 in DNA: TGTGCCAGCAGTTTTATCGGGGCAGGGGTCACAGATACGCAGTATTTT. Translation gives CASSFIGAGVTDTQYF.

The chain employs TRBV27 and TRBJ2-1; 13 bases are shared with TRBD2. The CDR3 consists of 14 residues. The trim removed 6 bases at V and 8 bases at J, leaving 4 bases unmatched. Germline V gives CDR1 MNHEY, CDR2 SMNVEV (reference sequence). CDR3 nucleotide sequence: TGTGCCAGCAGACTAGCGGGGGGGCCCTATGAGCAGTTCTTC. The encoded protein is CASRLAGGPYEQFF.

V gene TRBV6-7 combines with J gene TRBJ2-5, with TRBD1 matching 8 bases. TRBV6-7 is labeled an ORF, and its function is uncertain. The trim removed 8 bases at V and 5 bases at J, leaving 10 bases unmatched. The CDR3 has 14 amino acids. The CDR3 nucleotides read TGTGCCAGCGAGGGCAGGGGGCGCGGGGAGACCCAGTACTTC. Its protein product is CASEGRGRGETQYF.

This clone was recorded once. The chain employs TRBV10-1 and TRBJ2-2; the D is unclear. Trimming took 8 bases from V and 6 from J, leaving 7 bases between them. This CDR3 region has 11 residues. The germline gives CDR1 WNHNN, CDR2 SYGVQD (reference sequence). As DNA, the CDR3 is TGCGCCAGCGGGCACGCCGGGGAGCTGTTTTTT. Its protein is CASGHAGELFF.

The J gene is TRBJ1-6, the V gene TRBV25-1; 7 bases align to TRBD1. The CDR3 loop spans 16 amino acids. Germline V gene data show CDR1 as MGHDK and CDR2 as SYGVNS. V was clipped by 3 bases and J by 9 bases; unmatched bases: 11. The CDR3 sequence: CASSDPGTASGSPLHF. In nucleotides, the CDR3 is TGTGCCAGCAGTGACCCCGGGACAGCAAGTGGTTCACCCCTCCACTTT.

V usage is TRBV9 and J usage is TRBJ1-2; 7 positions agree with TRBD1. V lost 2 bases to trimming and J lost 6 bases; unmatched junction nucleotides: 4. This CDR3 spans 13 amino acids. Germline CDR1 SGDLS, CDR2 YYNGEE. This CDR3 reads CASSVHRGDGYTF. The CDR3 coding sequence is TGTGCCAGCAGCGTTCACAGGGGTGATGGCTACACCTTC.

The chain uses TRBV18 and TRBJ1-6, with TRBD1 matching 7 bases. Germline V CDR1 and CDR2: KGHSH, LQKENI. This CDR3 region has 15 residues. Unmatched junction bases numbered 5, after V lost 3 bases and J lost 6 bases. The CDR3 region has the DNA TGTGCCAGCTCACCCCGACAGGGACCTAATTCACCCCTCCACTTT. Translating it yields CASSPRQGPNSPLHF. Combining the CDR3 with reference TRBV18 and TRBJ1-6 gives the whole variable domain NAGVMQNPRHLVRRRGQEARLRCSPMKGHSHVYWYRQLPEEGLKFMVYLQKENIIDESGMPKERFSAEFPKEGPSILRIQQVVRGDSAAYFCASSPRQGPNSPLHFGNGTRLTVT.

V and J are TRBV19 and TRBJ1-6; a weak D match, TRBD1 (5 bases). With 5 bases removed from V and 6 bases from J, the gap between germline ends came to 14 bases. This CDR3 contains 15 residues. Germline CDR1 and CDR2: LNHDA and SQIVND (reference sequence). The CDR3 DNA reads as TGTGCCAGTAGTCTCCGGGACGCCTTTAATTCACCCCTCCACTTT. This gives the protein CASSLRDAFNSPLHF.